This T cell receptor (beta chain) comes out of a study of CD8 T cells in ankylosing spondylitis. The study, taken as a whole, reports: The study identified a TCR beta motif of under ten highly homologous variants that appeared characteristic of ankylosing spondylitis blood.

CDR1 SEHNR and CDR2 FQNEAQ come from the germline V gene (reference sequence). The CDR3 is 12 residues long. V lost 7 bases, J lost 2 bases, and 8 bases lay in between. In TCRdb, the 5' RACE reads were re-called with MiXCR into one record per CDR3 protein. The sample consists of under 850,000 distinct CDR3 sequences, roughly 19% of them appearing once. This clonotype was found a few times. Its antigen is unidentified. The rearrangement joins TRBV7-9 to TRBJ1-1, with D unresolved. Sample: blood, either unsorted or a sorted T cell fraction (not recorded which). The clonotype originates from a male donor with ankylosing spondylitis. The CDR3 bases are TGTGCCAGCACGCTCTCCAACACTGAAGCTTTCTTT. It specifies CASTLSNTEAFF.